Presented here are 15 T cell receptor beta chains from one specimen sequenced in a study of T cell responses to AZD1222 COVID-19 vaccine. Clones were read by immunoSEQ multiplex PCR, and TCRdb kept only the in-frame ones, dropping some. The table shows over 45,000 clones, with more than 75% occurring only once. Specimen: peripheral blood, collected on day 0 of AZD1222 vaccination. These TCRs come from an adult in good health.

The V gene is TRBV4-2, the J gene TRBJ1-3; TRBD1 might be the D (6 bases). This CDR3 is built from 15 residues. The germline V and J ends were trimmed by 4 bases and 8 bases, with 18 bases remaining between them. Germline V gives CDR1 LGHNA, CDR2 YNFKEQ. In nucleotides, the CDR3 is TGTGCCAGCAGCCCCAACAGGGCCCCTGGGGACACCATATATTTT. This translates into CASSPNRAPGDTIYF.

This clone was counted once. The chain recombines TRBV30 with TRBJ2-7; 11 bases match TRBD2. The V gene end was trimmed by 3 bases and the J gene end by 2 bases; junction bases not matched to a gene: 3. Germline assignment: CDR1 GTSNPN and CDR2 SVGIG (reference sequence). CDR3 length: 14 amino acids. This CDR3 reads CAWRLAGGPYEQYF. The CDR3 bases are TGTGCCTGGAGGCTAGCGGGGGGTCCCTACGAGCAGTACTTC.

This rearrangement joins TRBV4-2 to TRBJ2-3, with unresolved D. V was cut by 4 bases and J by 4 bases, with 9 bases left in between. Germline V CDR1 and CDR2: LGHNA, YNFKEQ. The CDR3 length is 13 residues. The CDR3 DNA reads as TGTGCCAGCAGCCCCATAGGCGCAGATACGCAGTATTTT. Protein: CASSPIGADTQYF.

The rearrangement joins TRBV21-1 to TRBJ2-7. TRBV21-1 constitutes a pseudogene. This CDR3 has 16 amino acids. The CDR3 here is CASSKRRGDSSYEQYF. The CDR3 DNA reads TGTGCCAGCAGCAAAAGGAGGGGGGATAGCTCCTACGAGCAGTACTTC.

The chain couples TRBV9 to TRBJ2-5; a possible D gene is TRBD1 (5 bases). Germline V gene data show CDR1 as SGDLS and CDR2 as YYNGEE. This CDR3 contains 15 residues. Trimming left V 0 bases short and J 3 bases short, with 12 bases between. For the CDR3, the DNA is TGTGCCAGCAGCGTAGACAGGCTCATGGAAGAGACCCAGTACTTC. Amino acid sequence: CASSVDRLMEETQYF.

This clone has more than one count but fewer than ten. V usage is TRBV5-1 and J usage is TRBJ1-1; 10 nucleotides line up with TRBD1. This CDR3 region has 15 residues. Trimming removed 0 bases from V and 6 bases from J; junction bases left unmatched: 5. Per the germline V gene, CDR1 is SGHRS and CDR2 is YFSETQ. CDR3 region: CASSLAGGQGSEAFF. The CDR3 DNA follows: TGCGCCAGCAGCTTGGCCGGGGGACAGGGGTCTGAAGCTTTCTTT.

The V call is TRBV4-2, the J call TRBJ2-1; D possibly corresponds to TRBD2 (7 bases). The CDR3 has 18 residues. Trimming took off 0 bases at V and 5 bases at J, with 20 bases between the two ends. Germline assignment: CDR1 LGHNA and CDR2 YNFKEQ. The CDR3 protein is CASSQDGWGRGRNNEQFF. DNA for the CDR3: TGTGCCAGCAGCCAAGACGGTTGGGGGAGGGGGAGGAACAATGAGCAGTTCTTC.

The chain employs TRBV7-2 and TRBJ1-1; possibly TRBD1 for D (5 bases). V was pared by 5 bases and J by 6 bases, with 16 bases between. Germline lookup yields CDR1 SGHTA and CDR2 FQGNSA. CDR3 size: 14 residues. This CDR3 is CASSQAGGMAEAFF. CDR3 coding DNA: TGTGCCAGCAGCCAAGCCGGGGGTATGGCTGAAGCTTTCTTT.

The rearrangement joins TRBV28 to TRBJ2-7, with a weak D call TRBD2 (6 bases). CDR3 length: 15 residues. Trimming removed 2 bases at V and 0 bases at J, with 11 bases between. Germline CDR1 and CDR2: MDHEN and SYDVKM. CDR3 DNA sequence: TGTGCCAGCAGTTTACAGCGGGCGCTCTCCTACGAGCAGTACTTC. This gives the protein CASSLQRALSYEQYF.

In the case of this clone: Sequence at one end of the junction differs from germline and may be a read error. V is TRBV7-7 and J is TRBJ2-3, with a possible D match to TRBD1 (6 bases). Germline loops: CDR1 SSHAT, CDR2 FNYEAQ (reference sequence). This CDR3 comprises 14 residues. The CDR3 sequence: CASSLGQTTDTQYF. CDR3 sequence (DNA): TGTGCTAGCAGCTTAGGACAGACGACAGATACGCAGTATTTT.

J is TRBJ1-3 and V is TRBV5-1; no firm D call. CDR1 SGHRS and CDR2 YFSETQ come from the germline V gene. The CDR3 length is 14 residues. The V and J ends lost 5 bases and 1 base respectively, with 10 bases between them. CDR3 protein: CASSLGRSGNTIYF. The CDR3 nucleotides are TGCGCCAGCAGTCTCGGAAGGTCTGGAAACACCATATATTTT.

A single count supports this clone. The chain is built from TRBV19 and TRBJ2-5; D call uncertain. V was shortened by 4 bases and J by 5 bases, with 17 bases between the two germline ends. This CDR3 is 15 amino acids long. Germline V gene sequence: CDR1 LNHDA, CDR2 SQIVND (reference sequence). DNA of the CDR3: TGTGCCAGTAGTACCGCTAGGGTTGGGCAGGAGACCCAGTACTTC. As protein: CASSTARVGQETQYF.

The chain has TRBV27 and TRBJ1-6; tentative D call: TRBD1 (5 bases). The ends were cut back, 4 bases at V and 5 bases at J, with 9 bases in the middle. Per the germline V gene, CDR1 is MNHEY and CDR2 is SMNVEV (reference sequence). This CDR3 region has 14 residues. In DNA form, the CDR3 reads TGTGCCAGCAGTTGGGGGAACGATAATTCACCCCTCCACTTT. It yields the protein CASSWGNDNSPLHF.

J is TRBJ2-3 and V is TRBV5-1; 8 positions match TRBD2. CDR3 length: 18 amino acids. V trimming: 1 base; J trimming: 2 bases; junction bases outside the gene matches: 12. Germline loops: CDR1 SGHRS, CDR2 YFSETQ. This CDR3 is CASSLLAGGQTYTDTQYF. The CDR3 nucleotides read TGCGCCAGCAGCTTGCTGGCGGGAGGCCAAACCTACACAGATACGCAGTATTTT.

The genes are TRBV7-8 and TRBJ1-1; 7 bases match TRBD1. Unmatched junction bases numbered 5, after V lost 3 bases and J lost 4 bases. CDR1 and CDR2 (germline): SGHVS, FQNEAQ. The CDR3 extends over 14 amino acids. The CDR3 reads CASSFSPGGTEAFF. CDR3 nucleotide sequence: TGTGCCAGCAGCTTCTCTCCAGGGGGCACTGAAGCTTTCTTT.